The clone carrying this T cell receptor beta chain was detected only a few times. TCRdb fed the RT-PCR reads into MiXCR, producing one record per CDR3 protein. The sample has over 400,000 distinct CDR3 sequences; about a sixth are singletons. These data belong to a study of patients and donors after allogeneic stem cell transplantation. CDR3 length: 15 residues. Germline CDR1 KGHDR, CDR2 SFDVKD. The ends were cut back, 1 base at V and 10 bases at J, with 16 bases in the middle. The V gene is TRBV24-1, the J gene TRBJ2-1; no firm D call. This clonotype was sampled from a human donor who was either an allogeneic HSCT recipient or a stem cell or donor lymphocyte infusion donor (not recorded which). It is not recorded whose cells these are; they may come from a transplant donor. What was sequenced was blood, either unsorted or a sorted T cell fraction (not recorded which). The CDR3 region is CATSDLENPPREQFF. The DNA for the CDR3 is TGTGCCACCAGTGATTTAGAGAACCCTCCTCGGGAGCAGTTCTTC.